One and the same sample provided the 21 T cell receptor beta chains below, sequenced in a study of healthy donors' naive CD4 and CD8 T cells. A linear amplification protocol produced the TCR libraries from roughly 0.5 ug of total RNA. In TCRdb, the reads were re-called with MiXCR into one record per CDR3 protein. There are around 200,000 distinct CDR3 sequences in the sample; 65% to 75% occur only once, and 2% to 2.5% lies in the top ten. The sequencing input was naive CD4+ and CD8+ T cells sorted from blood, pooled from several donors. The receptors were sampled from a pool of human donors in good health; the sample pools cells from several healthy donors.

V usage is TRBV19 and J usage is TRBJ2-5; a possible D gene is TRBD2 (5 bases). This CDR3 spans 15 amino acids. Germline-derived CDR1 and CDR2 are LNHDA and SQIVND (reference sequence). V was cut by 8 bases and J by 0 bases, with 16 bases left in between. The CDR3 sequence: CASRAASRYQETQYF. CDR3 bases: TGTGCCAGTCGGGCCGCTAGCCGGTACCAAGAGACCCAGTACTTC.

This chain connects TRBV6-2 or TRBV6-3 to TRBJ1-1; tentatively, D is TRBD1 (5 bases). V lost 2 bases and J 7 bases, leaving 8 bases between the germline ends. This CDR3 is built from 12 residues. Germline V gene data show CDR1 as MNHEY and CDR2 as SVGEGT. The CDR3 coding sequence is TGTGCCAGCAGTTACGGGGGATTTGAAGCTTTCTTT. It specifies CASSYGGFEAFF.

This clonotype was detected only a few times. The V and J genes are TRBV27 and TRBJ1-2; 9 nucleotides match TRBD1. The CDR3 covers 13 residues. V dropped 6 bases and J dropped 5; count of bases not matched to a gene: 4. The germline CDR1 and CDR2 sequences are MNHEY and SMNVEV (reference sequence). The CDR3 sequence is CASRRTGDYGYTF. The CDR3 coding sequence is TGTGCCAGCAGGAGGACAGGGGATTATGGCTACACCTTC.

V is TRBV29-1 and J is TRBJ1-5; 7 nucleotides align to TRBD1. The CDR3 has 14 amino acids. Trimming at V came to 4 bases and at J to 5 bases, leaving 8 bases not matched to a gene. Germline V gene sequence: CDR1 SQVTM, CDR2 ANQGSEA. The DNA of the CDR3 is TGCAGCGTTGTCGGGACAGCGGATGATCAGCCCCAGCATTTT. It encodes CSVVGTADDQPQHF. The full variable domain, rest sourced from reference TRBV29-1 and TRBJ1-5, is SAVISQKPSRDICQRGTSLTIQCQVDSQVTMMFWYRQQPGQSLTLIATANQGSEATYESGFVIDKFPISRPNLTFSTLTVSNMSPEDSSIYLCSVVGTADDQPQHFGDGTRLSIL.

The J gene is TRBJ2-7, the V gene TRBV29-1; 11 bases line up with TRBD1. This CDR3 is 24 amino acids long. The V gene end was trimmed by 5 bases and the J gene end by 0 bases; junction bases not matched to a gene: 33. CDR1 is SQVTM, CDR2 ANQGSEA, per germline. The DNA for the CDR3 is TGCAGCGTTATGGGGTTTTATGAGTTCATTCCGGACAGGGGGCCCGGACCGAGCTCCTACGAGCAGTACTTC. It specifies CSVMGFYEFIPDRGPGPSSYEQYF.

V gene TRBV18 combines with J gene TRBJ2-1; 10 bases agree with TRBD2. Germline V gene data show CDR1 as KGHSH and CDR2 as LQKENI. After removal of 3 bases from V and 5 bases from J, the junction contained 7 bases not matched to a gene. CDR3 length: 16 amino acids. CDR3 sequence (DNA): TGTGCCAGCTCACCTCTAGTAGCGGGAGGTGACAATGAGCAGTTCTTC. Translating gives CASSPLVAGGDNEQFF.

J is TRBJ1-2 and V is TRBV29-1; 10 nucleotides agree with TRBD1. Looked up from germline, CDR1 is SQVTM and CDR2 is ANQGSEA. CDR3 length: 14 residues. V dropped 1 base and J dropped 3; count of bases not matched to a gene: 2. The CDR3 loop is CSVEGGTGDYGYTF. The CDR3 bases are TGCAGCGTTGAAGGGGGGACAGGGGACTATGGCTACACCTTC.

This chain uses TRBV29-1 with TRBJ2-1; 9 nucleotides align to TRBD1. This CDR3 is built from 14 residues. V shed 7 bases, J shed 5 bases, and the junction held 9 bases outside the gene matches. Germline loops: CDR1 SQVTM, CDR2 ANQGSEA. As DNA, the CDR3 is TGCAGCGGAGCCGGGACAGGGAATAACAATGAGCAGTTCTTC. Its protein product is CSGAGTGNNNEQFF.

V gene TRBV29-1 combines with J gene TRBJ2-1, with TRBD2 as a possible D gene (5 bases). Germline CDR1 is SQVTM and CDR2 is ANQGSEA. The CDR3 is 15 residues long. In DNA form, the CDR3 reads TGCAGTGTTCGCCGAGCGGACTCTCTCTACAATGAGCAGTTCTTC. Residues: CSVRRADSLYNEQFF.

The CDR3 is CASSMGADTSYEQYF. CDR3 nucleotide sequence: TGTGCCAGTAGTATGGGTGCGGACACCTCCTACGAGCAGTACTTC. The chain uses TRBV19 and TRBJ2-7, with D possibly matching TRBD1 (5 bases). The CDR3 has 15 amino acids. V was clipped by 3 bases and J by 0 bases, with 12 bases between them. Germline V gene lookup returns CDR1 LNHDA and CDR2 SQIVND (reference sequence).

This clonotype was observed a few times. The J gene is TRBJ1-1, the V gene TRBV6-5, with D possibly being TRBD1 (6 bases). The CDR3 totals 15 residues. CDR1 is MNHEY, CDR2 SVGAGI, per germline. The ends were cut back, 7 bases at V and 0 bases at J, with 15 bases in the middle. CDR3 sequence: CASTLGTKMNTEAFF. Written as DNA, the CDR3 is TGTGCCAGCACCCTAGGGACAAAAATGAACACTGAAGCTTTCTTT.

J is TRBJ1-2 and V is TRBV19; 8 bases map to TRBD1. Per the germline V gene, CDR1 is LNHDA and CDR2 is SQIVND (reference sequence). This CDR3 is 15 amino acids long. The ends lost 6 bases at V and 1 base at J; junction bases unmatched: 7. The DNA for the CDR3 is TGTGCCAGTAGCATCGACAGGGGACGTAACTATGGCTACACCTTC. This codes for CASSIDRGRNYGYTF.

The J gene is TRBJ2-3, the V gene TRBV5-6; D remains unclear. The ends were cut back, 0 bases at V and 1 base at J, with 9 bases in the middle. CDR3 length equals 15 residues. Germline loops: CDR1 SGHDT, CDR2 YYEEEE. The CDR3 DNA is TGTGCCAGCAGCTTGGAAGGGAAGGGCACAGATACGCAGTATTTT. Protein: CASSLEGKGTDTQYF.

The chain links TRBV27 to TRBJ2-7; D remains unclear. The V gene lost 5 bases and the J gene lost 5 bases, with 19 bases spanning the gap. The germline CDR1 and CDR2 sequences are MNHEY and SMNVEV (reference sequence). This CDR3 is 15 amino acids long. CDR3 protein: CASSESGSVGDEQYF. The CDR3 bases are TGTGCCAGCAGTGAATCGGGCTCTGTTGGTGACGAGCAGTACTTC.

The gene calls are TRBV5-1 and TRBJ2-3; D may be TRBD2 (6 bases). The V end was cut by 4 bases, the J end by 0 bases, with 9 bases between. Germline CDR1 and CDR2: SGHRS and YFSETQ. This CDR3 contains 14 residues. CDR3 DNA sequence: TGCGCCAGCAGCAGCGGGCACAGCACAGATACGCAGTATTTT. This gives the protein CASSSGHSTDTQYF. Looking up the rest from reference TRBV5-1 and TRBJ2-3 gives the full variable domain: KAGVTQTPRYLIKTRGQQVTLSCSPISGHRSVSWYQQTPGQGLQFLFEYFSETQRNKGNFPGRFSGRQFSNSRSEMNVSTLELGDSALYLCASSSGHSTDTQYFGPGTRLTVL.

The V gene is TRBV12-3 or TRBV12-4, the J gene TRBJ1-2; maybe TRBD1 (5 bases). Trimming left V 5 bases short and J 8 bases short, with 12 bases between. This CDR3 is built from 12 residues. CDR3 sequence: CASSDQGRGYTF. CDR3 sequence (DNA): TGTGCCAGCAGTGATCAGGGTCGGGGCTACACCTTC.

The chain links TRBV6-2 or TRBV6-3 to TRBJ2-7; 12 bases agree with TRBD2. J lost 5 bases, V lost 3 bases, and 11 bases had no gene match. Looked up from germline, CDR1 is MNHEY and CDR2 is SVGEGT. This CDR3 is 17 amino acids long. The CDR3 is CASSYHLAGGLQDEQYF. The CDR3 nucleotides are TGTGCCAGCAGTTATCACCTAGCGGGAGGGCTACAGGACGAGCAGTACTTC.

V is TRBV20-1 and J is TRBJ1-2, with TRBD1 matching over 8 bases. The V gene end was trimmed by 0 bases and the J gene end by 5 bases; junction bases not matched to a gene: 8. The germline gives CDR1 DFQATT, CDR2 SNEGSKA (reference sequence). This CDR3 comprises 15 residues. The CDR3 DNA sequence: TGCAGTGCTAGAGATCGCGGACAGGGTTTGTATGGCTACACCTTC. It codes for CSARDRGQGLYGYTF.

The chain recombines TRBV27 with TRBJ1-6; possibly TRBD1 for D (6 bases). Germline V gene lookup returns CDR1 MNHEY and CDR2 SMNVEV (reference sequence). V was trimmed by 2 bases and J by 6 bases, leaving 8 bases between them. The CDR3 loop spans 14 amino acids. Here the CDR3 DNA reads TGTGCCAGCAGTTTAATGGACAGTAATTCACCCCTCCACTTT. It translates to CASSLMDSNSPLHF.

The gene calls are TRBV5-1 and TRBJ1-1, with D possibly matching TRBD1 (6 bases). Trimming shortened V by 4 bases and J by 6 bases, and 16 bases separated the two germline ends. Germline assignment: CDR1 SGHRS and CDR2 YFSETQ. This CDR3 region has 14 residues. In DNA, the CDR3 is TGCGCCAGCAGCGACGGCGCTGGGGGGCCTGAAGCTTTCTTT. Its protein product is CASSDGAGGPEAFF.

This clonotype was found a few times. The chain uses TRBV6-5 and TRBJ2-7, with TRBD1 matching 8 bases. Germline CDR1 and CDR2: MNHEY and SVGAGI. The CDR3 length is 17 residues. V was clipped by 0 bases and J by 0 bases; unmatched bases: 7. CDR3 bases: TGTGCCAGCAGTTACTCGAGAGACAGGGGCCCCTCCTACGAGCAGTACTTC. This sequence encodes CASSYSRDRGPSYEQYF.